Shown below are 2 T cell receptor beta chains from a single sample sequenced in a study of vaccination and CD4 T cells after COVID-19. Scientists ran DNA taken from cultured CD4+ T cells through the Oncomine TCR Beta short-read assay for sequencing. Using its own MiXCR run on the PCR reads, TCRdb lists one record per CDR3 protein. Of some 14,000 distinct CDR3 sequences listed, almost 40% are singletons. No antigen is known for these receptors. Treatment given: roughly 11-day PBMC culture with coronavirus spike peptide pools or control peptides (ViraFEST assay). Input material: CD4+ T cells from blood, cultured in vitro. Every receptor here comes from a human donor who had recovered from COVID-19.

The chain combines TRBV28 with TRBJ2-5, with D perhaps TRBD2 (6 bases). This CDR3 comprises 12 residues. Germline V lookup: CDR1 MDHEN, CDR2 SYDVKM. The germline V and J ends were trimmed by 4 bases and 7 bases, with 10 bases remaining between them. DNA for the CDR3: TGTGCCAGCAGTTCCGGAGGGTGGACCCAGTACTTC. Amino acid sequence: CASSSGGWTQYF.

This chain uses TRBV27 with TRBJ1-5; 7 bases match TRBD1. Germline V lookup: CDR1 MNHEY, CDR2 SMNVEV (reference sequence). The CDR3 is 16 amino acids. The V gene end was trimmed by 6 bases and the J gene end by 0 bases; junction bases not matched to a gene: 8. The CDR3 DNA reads TGTGCCAGCAGACTCAGGGGGGATAATAGCAATCAGCCCCAGCATTTT. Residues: CASRLRGDNSNQPQHF.